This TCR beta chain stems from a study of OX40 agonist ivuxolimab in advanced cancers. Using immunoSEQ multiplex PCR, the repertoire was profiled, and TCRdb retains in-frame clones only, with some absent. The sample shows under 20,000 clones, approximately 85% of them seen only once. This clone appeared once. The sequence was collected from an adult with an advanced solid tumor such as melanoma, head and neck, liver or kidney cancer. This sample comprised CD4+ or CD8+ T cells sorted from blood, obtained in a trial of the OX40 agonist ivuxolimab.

The CDR3 bases are TGTGCCACCAGCATTGGCGCCAACAATGAGCAGTTCTTC. This gives the protein CATSIGANNEQFF. V gene TRBV15 combines with J gene TRBJ2-1; D is unclear. This CDR3 is 13 amino acids long. Germline-derived CDR1 and CDR2 are LNHNV and YYDKDF (reference sequence). V was clipped by 4 bases and J by 5 bases, with 9 bases between them.